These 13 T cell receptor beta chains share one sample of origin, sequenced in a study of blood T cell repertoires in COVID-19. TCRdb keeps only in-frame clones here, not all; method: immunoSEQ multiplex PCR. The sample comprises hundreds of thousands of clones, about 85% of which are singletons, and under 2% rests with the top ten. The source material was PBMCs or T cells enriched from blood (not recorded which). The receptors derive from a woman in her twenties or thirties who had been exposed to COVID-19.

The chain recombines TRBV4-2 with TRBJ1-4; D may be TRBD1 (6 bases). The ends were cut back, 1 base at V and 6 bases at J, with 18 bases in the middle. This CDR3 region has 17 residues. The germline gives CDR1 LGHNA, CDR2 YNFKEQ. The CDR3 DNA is TGTGCCAGCAGCCAAGTTCCCCCACAGGGCCTAGATGAAAAACTGTTTTTT. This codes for CASSQVPPQGLDEKLFF.

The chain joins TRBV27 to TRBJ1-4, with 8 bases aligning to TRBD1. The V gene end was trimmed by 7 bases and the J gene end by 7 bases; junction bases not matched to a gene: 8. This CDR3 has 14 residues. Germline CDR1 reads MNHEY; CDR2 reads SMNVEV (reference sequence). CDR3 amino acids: CASTNDRGGEKLFF. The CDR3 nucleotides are TGTGCCAGCACCAACGACAGGGGTGGTGAAAAACTGTTTTTT. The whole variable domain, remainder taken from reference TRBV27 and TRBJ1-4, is EAQVTQNPRYLITVTGKKLTVTCSQNMNHEYMSWYRQDPGLGLRQIYYSMNVEVTDKGDVPEGYKVSRKEKRNFPLILESPSPNQTSLYFCASTNDRGGEKLFFGSGTQLSVL.

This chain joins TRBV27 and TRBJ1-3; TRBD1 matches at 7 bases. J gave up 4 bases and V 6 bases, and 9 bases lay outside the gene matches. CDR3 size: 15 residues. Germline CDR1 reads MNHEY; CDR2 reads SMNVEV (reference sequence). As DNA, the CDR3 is TGTGCCAGCAGCCAAACAGGGGTGGGCGGAAACACCATATATTTT. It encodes CASSQTGVGGNTIYF.

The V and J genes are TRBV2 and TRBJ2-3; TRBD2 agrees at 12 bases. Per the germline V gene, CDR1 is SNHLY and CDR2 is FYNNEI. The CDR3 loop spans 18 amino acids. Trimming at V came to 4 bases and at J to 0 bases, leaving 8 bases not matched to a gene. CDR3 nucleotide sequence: TGTGCCAGCAGTGGGAGACGGACTAGCGGGACAAGCACAGATACGCAGTATTTT. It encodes CASSGRRTSGTSTDTQYF.

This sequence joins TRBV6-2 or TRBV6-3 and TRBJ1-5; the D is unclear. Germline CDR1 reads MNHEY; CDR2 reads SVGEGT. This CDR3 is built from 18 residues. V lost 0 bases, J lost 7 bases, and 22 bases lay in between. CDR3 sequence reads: CASSYSTSNDKWVQPQHF. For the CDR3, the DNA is TGTGCCAGCAGTTACTCGACGAGTAACGACAAATGGGTCCAGCCCCAGCATTTT.

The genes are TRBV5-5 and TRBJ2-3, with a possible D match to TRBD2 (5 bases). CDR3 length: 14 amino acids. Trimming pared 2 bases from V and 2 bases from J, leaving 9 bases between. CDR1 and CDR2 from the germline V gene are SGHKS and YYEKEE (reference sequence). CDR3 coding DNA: TGTGCCAGCAGCTTTTTTCGGGACACAGATACGCAGTATTTT. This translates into CASSFFRDTDTQYF.

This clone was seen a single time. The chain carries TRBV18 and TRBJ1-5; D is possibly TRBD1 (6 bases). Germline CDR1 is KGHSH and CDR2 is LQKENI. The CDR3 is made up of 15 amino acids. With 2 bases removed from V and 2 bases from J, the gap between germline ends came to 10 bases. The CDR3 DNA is TGTGCCAGCTCACCAAACAGGGCCGGCAATCAGCCCCAGCATTTT. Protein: CASSPNRAGNQPQHF. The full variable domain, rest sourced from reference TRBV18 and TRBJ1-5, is NAGVMQNPRHLVRRRGQEARLRCSPMKGHSHVYWYRQLPEEGLKFMVYLQKENIIDESGMPKERFSAEFPKEGPSILRIQQVVRGDSAAYFCASSPNRAGNQPQHFGDGTRLSIL.

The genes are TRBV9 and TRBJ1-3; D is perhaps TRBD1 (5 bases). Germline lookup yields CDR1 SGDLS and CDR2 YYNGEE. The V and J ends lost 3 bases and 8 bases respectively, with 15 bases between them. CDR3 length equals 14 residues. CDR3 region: CASSDPGGEDTIYF. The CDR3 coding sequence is TGTGCCAGCAGCGACCCGGGGGGGGAAGACACCATATATTTT.

The CDR3 DNA follows: TGTGCCAGCAGTGCGAGGGGGGGTAGCTCCTACAATGAGCAGTTCTTC. Protein sequence: CASSARGGSSYNEQFF. The gene calls are TRBV28 and TRBJ2-1, with a tentative D call TRBD2 (7 bases). V was shortened by 5 bases and J by 0 bases, with 14 bases between the two germline ends. This CDR3 is built from 16 residues. Germline assignment: CDR1 MDHEN and CDR2 SYDVKM.

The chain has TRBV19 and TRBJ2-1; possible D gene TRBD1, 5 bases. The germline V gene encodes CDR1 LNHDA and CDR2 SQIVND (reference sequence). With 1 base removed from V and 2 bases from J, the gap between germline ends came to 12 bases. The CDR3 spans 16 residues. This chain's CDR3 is CASSIGQGPPYNEQFF. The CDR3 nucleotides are TGTGCCAGTAGTATAGGGCAGGGCCCTCCCTACAATGAGCAGTTCTTC.

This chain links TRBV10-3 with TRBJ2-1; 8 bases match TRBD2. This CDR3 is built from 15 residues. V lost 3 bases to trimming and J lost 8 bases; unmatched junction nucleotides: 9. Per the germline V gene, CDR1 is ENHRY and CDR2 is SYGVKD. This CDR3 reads CAISDITSGFDEQFF. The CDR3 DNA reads TGTGCCATCAGTGATATTACTAGCGGTTTCGATGAGCAGTTCTTC.

The CDR3 DNA follows: TGTGCCTGGAGTGTGGGGCAGTATAGCAATCAGCCCCAGCATTTT. Translation gives CAWSVGQYSNQPQHF. The genes are TRBV30 and TRBJ1-5, with a tentative D call TRBD1 (5 bases). The CDR3 is made up of 15 amino acids. V was shortened by 0 bases and J by 0 bases, with 9 bases between the two germline ends. Germline V lookup: CDR1 GTSNPN, CDR2 SVGIG (reference sequence). Together with reference TRBV30 and TRBJ1-5, the CDR3 gives the full variable domain: SQTIHQWPATLVQPVGSPLSLECTVEGTSNPNLYWYRQAAGRGLQLLFYSVGIGQISSEVPQNLSASRPQDRQFILSSKKLLLSDSGFYLCAWSVGQYSNQPQHFGDGTRLSIL.

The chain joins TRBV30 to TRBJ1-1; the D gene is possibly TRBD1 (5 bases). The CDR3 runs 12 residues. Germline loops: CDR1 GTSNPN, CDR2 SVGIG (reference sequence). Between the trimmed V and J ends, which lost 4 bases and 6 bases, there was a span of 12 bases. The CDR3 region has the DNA TGTGCCTGGAAAACTCAGGGCTCTGAAGCTTTCTTT. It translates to CAWKTQGSEAFF.